This T cell receptor (beta chain) was recovered during a study of post-analysis software for immune sequencing data. Only a few counts were recorded for this clonotype. Each TCR beta cDNA library carried unique molecular identifiers. TCRdb passed the PCR reads through MiXCR, listing each CDR3 protein once. The table shows more than 500,000 distinct CDR3 sequences, with approximately 31% occurring only once. This receptor was taken from a girl between 2 and 17 years old with multiple sclerosis. Input material: blood.

The CDR3 loop is CASRTGRNYEQYF. CDR3 nucleotide sequence: TGCGCCAGCAGGACAGGGAGAAACTACGAGCAGTACTTC. The rearrangement links TRBV5-1 to TRBJ2-4; 7 bases align to TRBD1. The J call could be wrong; TRBJ2-7 is a better fit for the DNA end. Germline V gives CDR1 SGHRS, CDR2 YFSETQ. This CDR3 comprises 13 residues.